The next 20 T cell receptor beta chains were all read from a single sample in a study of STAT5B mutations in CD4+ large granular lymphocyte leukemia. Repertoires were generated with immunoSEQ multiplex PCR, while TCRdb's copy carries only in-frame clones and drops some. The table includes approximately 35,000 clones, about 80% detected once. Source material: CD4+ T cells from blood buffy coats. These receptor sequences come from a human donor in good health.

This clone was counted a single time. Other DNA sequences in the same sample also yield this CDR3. As DNA, the CDR3 is TGTGCCAGCACCCCAAGAGAAGGGAACTATGGCTACACCTTC. It specifies CASTPREGNYGYTF. The chain is built from TRBV7-9 and TRBJ1-2; D not certain. Germline CDR1 and CDR2: SEHNR and FQNEAQ (reference sequence). Trimming removed 7 bases from V and 2 bases from J, with 14 bases in between. CDR3 length: 14 amino acids.

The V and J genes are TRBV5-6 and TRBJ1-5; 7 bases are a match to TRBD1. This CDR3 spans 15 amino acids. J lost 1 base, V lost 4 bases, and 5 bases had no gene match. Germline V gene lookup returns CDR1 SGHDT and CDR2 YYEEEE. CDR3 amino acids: CASSKLTGSNQPQHF. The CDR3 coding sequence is TGTGCCAGCAGCAAATTGACAGGGAGCAATCAGCCCCAGCATTTT.

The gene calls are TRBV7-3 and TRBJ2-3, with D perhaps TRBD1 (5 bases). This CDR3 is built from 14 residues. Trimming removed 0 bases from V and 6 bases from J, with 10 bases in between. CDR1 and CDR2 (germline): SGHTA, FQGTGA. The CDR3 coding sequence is TGTGCCAGCAGCTTAACCAGGGCCGAGGATACGCAGTATTTT. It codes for CASSLTRAEDTQYF.

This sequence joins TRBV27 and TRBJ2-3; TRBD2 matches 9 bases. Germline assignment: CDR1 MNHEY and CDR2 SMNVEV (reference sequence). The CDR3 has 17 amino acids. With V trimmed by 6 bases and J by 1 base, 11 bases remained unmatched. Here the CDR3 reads CASSSQIGGGGTDTQYF. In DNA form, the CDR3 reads TGTGCCAGCAGCTCGCAGATTGGCGGGGGGGGCACAGATACGCAGTATTTT.

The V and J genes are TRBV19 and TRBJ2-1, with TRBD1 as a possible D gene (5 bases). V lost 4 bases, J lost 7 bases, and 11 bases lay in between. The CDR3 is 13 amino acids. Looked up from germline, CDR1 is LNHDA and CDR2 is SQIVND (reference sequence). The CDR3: CASSTRGRNEQFF. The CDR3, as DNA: TGTGCCAGTAGTACTAGGGGAAGGAATGAGCAGTTCTTC.

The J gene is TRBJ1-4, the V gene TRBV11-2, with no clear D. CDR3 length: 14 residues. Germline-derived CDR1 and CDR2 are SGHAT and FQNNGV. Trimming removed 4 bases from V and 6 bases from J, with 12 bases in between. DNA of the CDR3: TGTGCCAGCAGCTATTCGCCTGACTATGAAAAACTGTTTTTT. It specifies CASSYSPDYEKLFF.

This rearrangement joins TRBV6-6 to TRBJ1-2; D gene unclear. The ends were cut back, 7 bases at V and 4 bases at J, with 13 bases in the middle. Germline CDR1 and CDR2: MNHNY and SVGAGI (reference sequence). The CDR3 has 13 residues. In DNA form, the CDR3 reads TGTGCCAGCAACTCACGCTCACCCTATGGCTACACCTTC. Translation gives CASNSRSPYGYTF.

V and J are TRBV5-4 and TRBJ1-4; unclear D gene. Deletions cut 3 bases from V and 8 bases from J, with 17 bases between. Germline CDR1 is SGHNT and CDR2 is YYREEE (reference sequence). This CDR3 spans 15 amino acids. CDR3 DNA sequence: TGTGCCAGCAGCTCGGGTGGACTCATGACGGAAAAACTGTTTTTT. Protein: CASSSGGLMTEKLFF.

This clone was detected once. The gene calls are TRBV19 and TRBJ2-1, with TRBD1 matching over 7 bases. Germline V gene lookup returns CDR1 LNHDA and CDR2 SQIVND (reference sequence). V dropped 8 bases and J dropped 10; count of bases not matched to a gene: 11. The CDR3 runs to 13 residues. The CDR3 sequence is CASQPGQSGEQFF. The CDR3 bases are TGTGCCAGTCAACCGGGACAGTCGGGCGAGCAGTTCTTC.

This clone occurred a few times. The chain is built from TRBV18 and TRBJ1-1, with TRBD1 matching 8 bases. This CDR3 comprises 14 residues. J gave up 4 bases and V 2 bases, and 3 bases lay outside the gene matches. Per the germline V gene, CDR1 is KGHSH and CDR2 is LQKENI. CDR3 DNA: TGTGCCAGCTCACCAATTACAGGGGGCACTGAAGCTTTCTTT. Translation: CASSPITGGTEAFF. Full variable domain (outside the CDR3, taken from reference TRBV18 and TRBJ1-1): NAGVMQNPRHLVRRRGQEARLRCSPMKGHSHVYWYRQLPEEGLKFMVYLQKENIIDESGMPKERFSAEFPKEGPSILRIQQVVRGDSAAYFCASSPITGGTEAFFGQGTRLTVV.

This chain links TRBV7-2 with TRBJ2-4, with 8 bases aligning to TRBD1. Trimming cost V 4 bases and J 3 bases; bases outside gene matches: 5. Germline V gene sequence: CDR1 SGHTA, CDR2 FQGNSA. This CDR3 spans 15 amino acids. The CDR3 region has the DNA TGTGCCAGCAGCTCGGGACAGGAAGTCAAAAACATTCAGTACTTC. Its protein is CASSSGQEVKNIQYF.

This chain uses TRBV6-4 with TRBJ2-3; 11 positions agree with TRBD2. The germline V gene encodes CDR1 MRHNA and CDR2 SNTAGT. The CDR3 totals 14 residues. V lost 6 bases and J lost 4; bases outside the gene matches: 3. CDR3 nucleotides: TGTGCCAGCAGCACTAGCGGGAGCGCAGATACGCAGTATTTT. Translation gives CASSTSGSADTQYF.

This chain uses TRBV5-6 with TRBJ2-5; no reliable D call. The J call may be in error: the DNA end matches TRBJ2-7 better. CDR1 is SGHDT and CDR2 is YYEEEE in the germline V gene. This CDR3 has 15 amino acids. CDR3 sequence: CASSLVGALDYEQYF. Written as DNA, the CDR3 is TGTGCCAGCAGCTTGGTTGGCGCCCTAGACTACGAGCAGTACTTC.

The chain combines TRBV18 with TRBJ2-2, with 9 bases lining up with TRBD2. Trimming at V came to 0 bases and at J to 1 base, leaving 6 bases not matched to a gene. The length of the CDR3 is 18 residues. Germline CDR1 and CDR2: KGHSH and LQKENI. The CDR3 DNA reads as TGTGCCAGCTCACCACCTAGCGGGGGCCTCTTGAACACCGGGGAGCTGTTTTTT. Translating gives CASSPPSGGLLNTGELFF.

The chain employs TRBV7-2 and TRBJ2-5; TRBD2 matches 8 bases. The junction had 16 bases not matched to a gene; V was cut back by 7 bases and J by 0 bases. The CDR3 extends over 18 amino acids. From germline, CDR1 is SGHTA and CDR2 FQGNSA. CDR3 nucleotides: TGTGCCAGCACCCTATTCCCGGGACTAGATCTCAACCAAGAGACCCAGTACTTC. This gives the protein CASTLFPGLDLNQETQYF.

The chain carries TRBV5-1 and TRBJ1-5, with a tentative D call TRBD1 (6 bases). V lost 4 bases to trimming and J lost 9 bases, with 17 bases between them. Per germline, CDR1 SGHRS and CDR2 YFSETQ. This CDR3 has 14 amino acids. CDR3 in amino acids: CASSTEPGAVPQHF. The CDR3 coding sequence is TGCGCCAGCAGCACAGAACCGGGGGCCGTGCCCCAGCATTTT.

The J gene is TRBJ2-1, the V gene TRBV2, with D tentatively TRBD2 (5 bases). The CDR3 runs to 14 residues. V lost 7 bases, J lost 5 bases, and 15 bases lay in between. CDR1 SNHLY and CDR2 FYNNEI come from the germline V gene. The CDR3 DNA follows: TGTGCCAGCATAAGGGAGAAGGGTGACAATGAGCAGTTCTTC. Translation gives CASIREKGDNEQFF.

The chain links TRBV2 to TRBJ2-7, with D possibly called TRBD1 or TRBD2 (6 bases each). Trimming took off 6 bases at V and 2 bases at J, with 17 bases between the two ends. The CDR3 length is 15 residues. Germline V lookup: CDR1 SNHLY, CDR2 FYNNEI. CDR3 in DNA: TGTGCCAGCAGGGACATCGTGGGGGGCCCCTACGAGCAGTACTTC. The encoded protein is CASRDIVGGPYEQYF.

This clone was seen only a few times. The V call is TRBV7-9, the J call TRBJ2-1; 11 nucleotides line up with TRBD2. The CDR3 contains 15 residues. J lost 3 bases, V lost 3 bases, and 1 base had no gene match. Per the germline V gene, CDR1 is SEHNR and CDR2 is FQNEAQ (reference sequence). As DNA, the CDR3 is TGTGCCAGCAGCTTTACTAGCGGGGGCTACAATGAGCAGTTCTTC. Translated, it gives CASSFTSGGYNEQFF.

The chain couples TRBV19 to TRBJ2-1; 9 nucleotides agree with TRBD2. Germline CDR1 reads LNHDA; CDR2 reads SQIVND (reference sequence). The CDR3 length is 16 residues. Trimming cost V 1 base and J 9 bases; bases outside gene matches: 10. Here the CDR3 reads CASSIGGTSPGGEQFF. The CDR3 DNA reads TGTGCCAGTAGTATAGGGGGGACTAGCCCCGGGGGTGAGCAGTTCTTC. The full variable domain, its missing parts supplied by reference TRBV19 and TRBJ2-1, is DGGITQSPKYLFRKEGQNVTLSCEQNLNHDAMYWYRQDPGQGLRLIYYSQIVNDFQKGDIAEGYSVSREKKESFPLTVTSAQKNPTAFYLCASSIGGTSPGGEQFFGPGTRLTVL.